This T cell receptor (beta chain) originates from a study of cytomegalovirus exposure and HLA in healthy donors. Study observations and caveats: Later findings reportedly placed an Asian-associated ancestry cluster below the approximately 670-donor mean for N-insertions.

Use of 60 Vbeta and 13 Jbeta primers characterized the PCR. TCRdb's copy holds only in-frame clones and misses some; the assay was immunoSEQ multiplex PCR. The repertoire has fewer than 140,000 clones, roughly 80% of them found once; the top ten carry roughly 1.5%. This clone was recorded once. Its target is not known. The germline V gene has CDR1 SGHNT and CDR2 YYREEE (reference sequence). CDR3 length equals 15 residues. The trim removed 4 bases at V and 3 bases at J, leaving 7 bases unmatched. Input material: PBMCs. The chain carries TRBV5-4 and TRBJ1-2; 9 nucleotides match TRBD1. This sequence originates from a man between 45 and 60 years old in good health and CMV-seronegative. CDR3 residues: CASSGTGRVDYGYTF. CDR3 coding DNA: TGTGCCAGCAGCGGGACAGGGAGGGTCGACTATGGCTACACCTTC.